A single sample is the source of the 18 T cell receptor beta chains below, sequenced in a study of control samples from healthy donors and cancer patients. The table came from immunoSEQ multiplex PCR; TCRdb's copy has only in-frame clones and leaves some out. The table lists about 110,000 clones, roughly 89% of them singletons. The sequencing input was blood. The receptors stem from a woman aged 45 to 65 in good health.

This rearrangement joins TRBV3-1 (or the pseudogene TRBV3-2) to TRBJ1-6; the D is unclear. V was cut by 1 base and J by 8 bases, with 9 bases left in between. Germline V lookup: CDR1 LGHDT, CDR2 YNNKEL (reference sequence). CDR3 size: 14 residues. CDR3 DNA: TGTGCCAGCAGCCAAGGATTACTACATTCACCCCTCCACTTT. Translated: CASSQGLLHSPLHF.

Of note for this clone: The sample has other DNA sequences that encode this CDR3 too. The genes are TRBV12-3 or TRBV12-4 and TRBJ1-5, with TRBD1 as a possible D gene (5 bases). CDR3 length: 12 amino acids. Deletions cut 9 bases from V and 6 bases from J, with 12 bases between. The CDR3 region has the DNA TGTGCCAGTGCGGGGGTGGGTCAGCCCCAGCATTTT. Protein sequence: CASAGVGQPQHF.

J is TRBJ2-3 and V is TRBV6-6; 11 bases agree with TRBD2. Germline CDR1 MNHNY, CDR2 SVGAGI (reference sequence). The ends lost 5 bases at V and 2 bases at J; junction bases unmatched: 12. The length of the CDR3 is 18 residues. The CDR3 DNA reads TGTGCCAGCAGTCCCCTTTCTAGCGGGGGGCGATACACAGATACGCAGTATTTT. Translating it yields CASSPLSSGGRYTDTQYF.

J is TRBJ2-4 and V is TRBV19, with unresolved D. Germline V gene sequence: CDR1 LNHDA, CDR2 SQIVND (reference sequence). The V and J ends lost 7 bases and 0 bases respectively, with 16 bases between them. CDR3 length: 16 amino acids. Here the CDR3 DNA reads TGTGCCAGTACCCCCCAAGGCATTTTAGCCAAAAACATTCAGTACTTC. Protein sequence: CASTPQGILAKNIQYF.

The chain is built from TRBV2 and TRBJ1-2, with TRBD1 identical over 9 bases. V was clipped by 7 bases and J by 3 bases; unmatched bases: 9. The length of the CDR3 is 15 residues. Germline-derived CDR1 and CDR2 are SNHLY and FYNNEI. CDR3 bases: TGTGCCAGCAACAAGCGACAGGGGGGGGACTATGGCTACACCTTC. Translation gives CASNKRQGGDYGYTF.

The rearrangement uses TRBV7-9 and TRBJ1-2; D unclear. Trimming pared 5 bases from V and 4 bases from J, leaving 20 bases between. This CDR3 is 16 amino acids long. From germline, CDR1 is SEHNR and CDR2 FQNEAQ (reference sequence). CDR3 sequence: CASSDPRHGIGYGYTF. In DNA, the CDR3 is TGTGCCAGCAGCGACCCCAGACACGGGATCGGCTATGGCTACACCTTC.

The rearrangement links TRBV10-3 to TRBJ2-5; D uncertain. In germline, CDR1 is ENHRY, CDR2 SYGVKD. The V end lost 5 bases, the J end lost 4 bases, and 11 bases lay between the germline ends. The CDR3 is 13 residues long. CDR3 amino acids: CAISRRNLETQYF. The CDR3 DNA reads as TGTGCCATCAGTCGCAGGAATTTAGAGACCCAGTACTTC.

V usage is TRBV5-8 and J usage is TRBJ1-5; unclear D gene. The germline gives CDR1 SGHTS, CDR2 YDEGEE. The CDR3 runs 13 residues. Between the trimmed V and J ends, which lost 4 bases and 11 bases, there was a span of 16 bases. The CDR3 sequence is CASSPLEGATQHF. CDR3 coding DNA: TGTGCCAGCAGCCCCCTCGAAGGCGCGACCCAGCATTTT.

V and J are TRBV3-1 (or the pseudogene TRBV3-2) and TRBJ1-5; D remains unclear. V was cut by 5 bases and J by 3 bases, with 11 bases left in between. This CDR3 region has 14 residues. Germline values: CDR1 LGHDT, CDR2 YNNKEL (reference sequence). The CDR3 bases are TGTGCCAGCAGCATTCATGGACCCAATCAGCCCCAGCATTTT. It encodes CASSIHGPNQPQHF.

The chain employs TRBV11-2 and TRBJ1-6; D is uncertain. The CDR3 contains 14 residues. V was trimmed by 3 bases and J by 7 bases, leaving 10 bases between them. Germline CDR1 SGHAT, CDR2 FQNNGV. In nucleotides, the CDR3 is TGTGCCAGCAGCTTTCGGGGTCGGAATTCACCCCTCCACTTT. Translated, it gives CASSFRGRNSPLHF.

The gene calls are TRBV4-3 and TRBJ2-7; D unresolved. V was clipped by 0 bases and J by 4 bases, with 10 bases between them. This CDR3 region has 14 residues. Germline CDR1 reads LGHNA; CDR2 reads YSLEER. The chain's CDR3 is CASSQDPRAYEQYV. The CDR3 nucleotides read TGCGCCAGCAGCCAAGATCCCAGAGCTTACGAGCAGTACGTC.

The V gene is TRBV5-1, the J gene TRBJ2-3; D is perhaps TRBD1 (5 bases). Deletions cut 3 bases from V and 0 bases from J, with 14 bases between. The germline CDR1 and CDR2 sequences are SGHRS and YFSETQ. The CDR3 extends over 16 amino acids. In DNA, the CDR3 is TGCGCCAGCAGCTCGCAACAGGAGACTAGCACAGATACGCAGTATTTT. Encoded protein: CASSSQQETSTDTQYF.

The CDR3: CASSASIVTDTQYF. For the CDR3, the DNA is TGCGCCAGCAGTGCTTCGATCGTCACAGATACGCAGTATTTT. This chain connects TRBV10-1 to TRBJ2-3; D is uncertain. Germline V lookup: CDR1 WNHNN, CDR2 SYGVQD (reference sequence). The CDR3 contains 14 residues. Trimming cost V 4 bases and J 2 bases, with 10 bases left between them.

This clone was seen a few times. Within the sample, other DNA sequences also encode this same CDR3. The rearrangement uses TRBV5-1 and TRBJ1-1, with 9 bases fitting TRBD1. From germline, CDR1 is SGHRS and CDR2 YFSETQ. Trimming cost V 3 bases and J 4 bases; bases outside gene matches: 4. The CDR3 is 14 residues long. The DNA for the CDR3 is TGCGCCAGCAGCTGGACAGGGGTTGGCACTGAAGCTTTCTTT. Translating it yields CASSWTGVGTEAFF.

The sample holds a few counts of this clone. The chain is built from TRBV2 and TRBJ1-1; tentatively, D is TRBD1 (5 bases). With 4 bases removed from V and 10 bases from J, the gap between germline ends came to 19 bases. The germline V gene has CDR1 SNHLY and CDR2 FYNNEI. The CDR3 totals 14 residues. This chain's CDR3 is CASSGGSGESRAFF. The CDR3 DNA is TGTGCCAGCAGTGGGGGCTCGGGGGAATCTCGAGCTTTCTTT.

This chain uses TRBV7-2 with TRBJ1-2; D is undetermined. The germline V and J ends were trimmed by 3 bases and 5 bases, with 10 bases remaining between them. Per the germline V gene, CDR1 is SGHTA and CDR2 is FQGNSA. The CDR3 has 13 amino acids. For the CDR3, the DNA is TGTGCCAGCAGCTTGGGCAGGAGATATGGCTACACCTTC. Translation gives CASSLGRRYGYTF.

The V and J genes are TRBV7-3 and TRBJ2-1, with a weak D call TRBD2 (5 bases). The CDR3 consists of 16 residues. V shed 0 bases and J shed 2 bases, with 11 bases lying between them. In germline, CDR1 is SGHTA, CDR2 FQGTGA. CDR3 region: CASSLTGGLPYNEQFF. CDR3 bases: TGTGCCAGCAGCTTAACGGGCGGGCTCCCCTACAATGAGCAGTTCTTC.

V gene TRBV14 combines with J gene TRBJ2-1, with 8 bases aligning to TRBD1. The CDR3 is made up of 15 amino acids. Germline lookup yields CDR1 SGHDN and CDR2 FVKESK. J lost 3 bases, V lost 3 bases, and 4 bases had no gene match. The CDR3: CASSQPGQDYNEQFF. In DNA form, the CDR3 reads TGTGCCAGCAGCCAGCCGGGACAGGACTACAATGAGCAGTTCTTC.